The TCR beta chain described here comes from a study of shared clonotypes between healthy human individuals. The V end was cut by 0 bases, the J end by 6 bases, with 16 bases between. This CDR3 comprises 16 residues. TCRdb's copy holds only in-frame clones and misses some; the assay was immunoSEQ multiplex PCR. The sample lists around 690,000 clones; 90% were seen once. This receptor was obtained from a man aged 18 to 30 in good health. Some clones in this sample may be carry-over from other donors' samples. V usage is TRBV5-3 and J usage is TRBJ2-1; the D gene is possibly TRBD2 (6 bases). TRBV5-3 is identified as an open reading frame with a role that is uncertain. What was sequenced was memory CD8+ T cells from PBMCs. Subset of the sample: CD45RO+ cells pooled with CCR7-negative TemRA cells. The CDR3 DNA reads TGTGCCAGAAGCTTGGTATGCGGGATCTCGACCAATGAGCAGTTCTTC. It yields the protein CARSLVCGISTNEQFF.